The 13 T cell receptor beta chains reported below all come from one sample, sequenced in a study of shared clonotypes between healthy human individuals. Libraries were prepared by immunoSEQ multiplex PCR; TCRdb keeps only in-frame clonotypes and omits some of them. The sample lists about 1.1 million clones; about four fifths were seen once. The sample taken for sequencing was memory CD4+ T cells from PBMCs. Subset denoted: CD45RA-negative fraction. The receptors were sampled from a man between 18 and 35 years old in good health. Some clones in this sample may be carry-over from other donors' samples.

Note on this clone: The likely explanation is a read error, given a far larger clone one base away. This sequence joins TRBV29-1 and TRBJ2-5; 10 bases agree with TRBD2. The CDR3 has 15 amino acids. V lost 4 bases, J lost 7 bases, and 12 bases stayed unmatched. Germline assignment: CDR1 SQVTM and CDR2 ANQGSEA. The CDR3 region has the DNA TGCAGCGTTGCGGCTAGCGGGAGTCTTGGAGGGACCCAGTACTTC. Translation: CSVAASGSLGGTQYF.

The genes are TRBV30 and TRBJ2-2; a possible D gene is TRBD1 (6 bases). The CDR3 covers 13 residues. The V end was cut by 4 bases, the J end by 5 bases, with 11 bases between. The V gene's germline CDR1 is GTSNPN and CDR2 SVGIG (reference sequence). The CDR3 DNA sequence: TGTGCCTGGACCAGGGGAGATACCGGGGAGCTGTTTTTT. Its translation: CAWTRGDTGELFF.

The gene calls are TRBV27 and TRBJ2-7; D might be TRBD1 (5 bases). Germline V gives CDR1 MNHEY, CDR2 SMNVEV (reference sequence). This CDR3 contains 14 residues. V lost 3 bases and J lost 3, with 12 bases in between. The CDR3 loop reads CASSFKWGSYEQYF. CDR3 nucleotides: TGTGCCAGCAGTTTTAAGTGGGGCAGCTACGAGCAGTACTTC.

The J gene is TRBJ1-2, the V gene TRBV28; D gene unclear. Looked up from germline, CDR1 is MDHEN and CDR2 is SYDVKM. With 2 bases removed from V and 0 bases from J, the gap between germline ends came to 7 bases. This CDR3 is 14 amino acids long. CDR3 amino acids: CASSLGVSNYGYTF. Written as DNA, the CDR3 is TGTGCCAGCAGTTTAGGGGTATCTAACTATGGCTACACCTTC.

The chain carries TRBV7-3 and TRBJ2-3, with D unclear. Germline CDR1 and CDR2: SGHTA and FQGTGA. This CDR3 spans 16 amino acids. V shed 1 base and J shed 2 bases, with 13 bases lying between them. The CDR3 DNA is TGTGCCAGCAGCTTAAGTTGGGCAGGACCCACAGATACGCAGTATTTT. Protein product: CASSLSWAGPTDTQYF.

The DNA of the CDR3 is TGTGCCAGCTCCCTCTTCAGGGCGGGGGAGACCCAGTACTTC. Encoded protein: CASSLFRAGETQYF. The rearrangement uses TRBV18 and TRBJ2-5, with D perhaps matching TRBD2 (6 bases). The V gene lost 6 bases and the J gene lost 5 bases, with 16 bases spanning the gap. The CDR3 is 14 residues long. Looked up from germline, CDR1 is KGHSH and CDR2 is LQKENI. Full variable domain (missing parts from reference TRBV18 and TRBJ2-5): NAGVMQNPRHLVRRRGQEARLRCSPMKGHSHVYWYRQLPEEGLKFMVYLQKENIIDESGMPKERFSAEFPKEGPSILRIQQVVRGDSAAYFCASSLFRAGETQYFGPGTRLLVL.

For the CDR3, the DNA is TGTGCCAGCAGTGAAGATATATTCCTCCAGGAGGACGGCTACACCTTC. Translated: CASSEDIFLQEDGYTF. V is TRBV6-1 and J is TRBJ1-2, with D unclear. Trimming took off 1 base at V and 8 bases at J, with 20 bases between the two ends. The CDR3 length is 16 residues. Germline V gives CDR1 MNHNS, CDR2 SASEGT.

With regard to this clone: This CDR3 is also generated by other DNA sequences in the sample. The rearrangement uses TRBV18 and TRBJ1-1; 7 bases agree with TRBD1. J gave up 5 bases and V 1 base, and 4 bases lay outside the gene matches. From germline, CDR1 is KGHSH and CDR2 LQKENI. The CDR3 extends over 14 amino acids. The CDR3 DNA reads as TGTGCCAGCTCACCACAGGGGGCGCGTACTGAAGCTTTCTTT. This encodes CASSPQGARTEAFF.

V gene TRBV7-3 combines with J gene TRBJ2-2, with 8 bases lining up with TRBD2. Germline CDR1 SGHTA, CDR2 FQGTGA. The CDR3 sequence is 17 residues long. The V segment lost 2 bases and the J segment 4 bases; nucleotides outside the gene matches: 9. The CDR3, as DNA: TGTGCCAGCAGCTTATTATTACCGGGACTAGGCACCGGGGAGCTGTTTTTT. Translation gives CASSLLLPGLGTGELFF.

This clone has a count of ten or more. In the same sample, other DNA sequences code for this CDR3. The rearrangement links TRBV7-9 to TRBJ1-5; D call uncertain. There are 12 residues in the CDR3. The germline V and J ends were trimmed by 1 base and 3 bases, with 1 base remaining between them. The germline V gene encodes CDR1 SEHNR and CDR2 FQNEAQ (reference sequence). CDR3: CASSLDNQPQHF. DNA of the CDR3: TGTGCCAGCAGCTTAGACAATCAGCCCCAGCATTTT.

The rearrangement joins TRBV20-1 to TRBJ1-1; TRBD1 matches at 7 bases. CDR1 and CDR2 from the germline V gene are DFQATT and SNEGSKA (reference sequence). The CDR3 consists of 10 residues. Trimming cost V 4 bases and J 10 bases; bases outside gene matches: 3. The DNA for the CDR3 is TGCAGTGCTATGACAGGGCTAGCTTTCTTT. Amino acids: CSAMTGLAFF.

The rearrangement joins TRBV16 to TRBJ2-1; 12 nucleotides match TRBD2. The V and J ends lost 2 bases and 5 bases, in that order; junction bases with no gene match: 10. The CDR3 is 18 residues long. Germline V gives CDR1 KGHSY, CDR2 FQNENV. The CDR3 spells CASSQLKSRTSGNNEQFF. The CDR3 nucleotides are TGTGCCAGCAGCCAACTAAAATCCAGGACTAGCGGGAACAATGAGCAGTTCTTC.

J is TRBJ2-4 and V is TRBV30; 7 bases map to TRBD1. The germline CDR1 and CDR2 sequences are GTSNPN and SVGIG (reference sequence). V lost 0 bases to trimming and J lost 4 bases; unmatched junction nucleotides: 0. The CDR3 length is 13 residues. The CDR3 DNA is TGTGCCTGGAGTGTACAGGGGAAAAACATTCAGTACTTC. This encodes CAWSVQGKNIQYF.